These T cell receptor beta chains were read from a single sample in a study of T cells after yellow fever vaccination. TCRdb called the 5' RACE reads again in MiXCR, with one record for every CDR3 protein. The table records around 320,000 distinct CDR3 sequences, less than 9.5% of them present only once. The starting material was CD4+ T cells sorted from PBMCs, obtained 5 days after the yellow fever booster vaccination. Source of these receptors: a man aged 18-30 years who received the YFV17D yellow fever vaccine. The CDR3 runs from the conserved cysteine through the conserved F or W. A D gene is named only where the DNA matches it firmly. A row's size may be missing; if present it is once, few, many or a size class.

J gene: TRBJ2-1
clone size: many
V gene: TRBV23-1
D gene: TRBD1
CDR3 protein: CASSQSGQPSYNEQFF
CDR3 DNA: TGCGCCAGCAGTCAATCGGGACAGCCAAGTTACAATGAGCAGTTCTTC

J gene: TRBJ1-1
clone size: few
V gene: TRBV6-5
D gene: NA
CDR3 protein: CASSYYGGPEAFF
CDR3 DNA: TGTGCCAGCAGTTATTATGGGGGCCCTGAAGCTTTCTTT

J gene: TRBJ2-3
clone size: few
V gene: TRBV3-1
D gene: TRBD1
CDR3 protein: CASSQAGTAYSTDTQYF
CDR3 DNA: TGTGCCAGCAGCCAAGCCGGGACAGCCTACTCCACAGATACGCAGTATTTT

J gene: TRBJ1-3
clone size: few
V gene: TRBV6-6
D gene: TRBD1
CDR3 protein: CASSDSGQIGNTIYF
CDR3 DNA: TGTGCCAGCAGTGATTCGGGACAGATTGGAAACACCATATATTTT

J gene: TRBJ2-5
clone size: NA
V gene: TRBV10-3
D gene: NA
CDR3 protein: CATRIAAQETQYF
CDR3 DNA: TGTGCCACACGAATAGCGGCACAAGAGACCCAGTACTTC

J gene: TRBJ1-6
clone size: many
V gene: TRBV7-2
D gene: NA
CDR3 protein: CASSSQGTLNSPLHF
CDR3 DNA: TGTGCCAGCAGCTCTCAGGGGACCCTTAATTCACCCCTCCACTTT

J gene: TRBJ1-4
clone size: NA
V gene: TRBV11-2
D gene: NA
CDR3 protein: CASSWGGTEKLFF
CDR3 DNA: TGTGCCAGCAGCTGGGGGGGTACTGAAAAACTGTTTTTT

J gene: TRBJ1-2
clone size: NA
V gene: TRBV4-3
D gene: NA
CDR3 protein: CASSQERLGGYGYTF
CDR3 DNA: TGCGCCAGCAGCCAAGAGAGGCTCGGGGGCTATGGCTACACCTTC

J gene: TRBJ2-1
clone size: few
V gene: TRBV5-6
D gene: NA
CDR3 protein: CASSFMGVQSSYNEQFF
CDR3 DNA: TGTGCCAGCAGCTTCATGGGGGTACAAAGCTCCTACAATGAGCAGTTCTTC

J gene: TRBJ2-7
clone size: many
V gene: TRBV29-1
D gene: NA
CDR3 protein: CSVEDNRLRKQYF
CDR3 DNA: TGCAGCGTTGAAGATAACCGGTTGAGGAAGCAGTACTTC

J gene: TRBJ1-6
clone size: NA
V gene: TRBV7-9
D gene: NA
CDR3 protein: CASSPQGFGSPLHF
CDR3 DNA: TGTGCCAGCAGCCCACAGGGATTCGGGTCACCCCTCCACTTT

J gene: TRBJ2-1
clone size: NA
V gene: TRBV7-9
D gene: NA
CDR3 protein: CASSLLANEQFF
CDR3 DNA: TGTGCCAGCAGCCTTCTAGCCAATGAGCAGTTCTTC

J gene: TRBJ1-4
clone size: NA
V gene: TRBV7-6
D gene: NA
CDR3 protein: CASSVGGGPNEKLFF
CDR3 DNA: TGTGCCAGCAGCGTAGGCGGGGGTCCTAATGAAAAACTGTTTTTT

J gene: TRBJ1-2
clone size: NA
V gene: TRBV20-1
D gene: TRBD1
CDR3 protein: CSATRQGRNYGYTF
CDR3 DNA: TGCAGTGCTACCCGACAGGGGCGGAACTATGGCTACACCTTC

J gene: TRBJ2-5
clone size: few
V gene: TRBV5-1
D gene: TRBD2
CDR3 protein: CASSPGGATVQETQYF
CDR3 DNA: TGCGCCAGCAGCCCCGGGGGGGCTACGGTACAAGAGACCCAGTACTTC

J gene: TRBJ2-1
clone size: many
V gene: TRBV7-9
D gene: NA
CDR3 protein: CASSIVYNEQFF
CDR3 DNA: TGTGCCAGCAGCATCGTCTACAATGAGCAGTTCTTC

J gene: TRBJ2-2
clone size: few
V gene: TRBV4-3
D gene: TRBD2
CDR3 protein: CASSQDFSSGGVGELFF
CDR3 DNA: TGCGCCAGCAGCCAAGATTTTAGTAGCGGGGGAGTCGGGGAGCTGTTTTTT

J gene: TRBJ2-1
clone size: NA
V gene: TRBV4-3
D gene: TRBD2
CDR3 protein: CASSQEGLAGGREQFF
CDR3 DNA: TGCGCCAGCAGCCAAGAGGGGCTAGCGGGGGGGCGTGAGCAGTTCTTC

J gene: TRBJ2-5
clone size: NA
V gene: TRBV7-9
D gene: TRBD1
CDR3 protein: CASSSRDRDSGTQYF
CDR3 DNA: TGTGCCAGCAGCTCCCGGGACAGGGATTCAGGGACCCAGTACTTC

J gene: TRBJ2-1
clone size: NA
V gene: TRBV7-9
D gene: TRBD2
CDR3 protein: CASSLVGGRAYNEQFF
CDR3 DNA: TGTGCCAGCAGCTTAGTTGGCGGGAGGGCTTACAATGAGCAGTTCTTC

J gene: TRBJ1-6
clone size: many
V gene: TRBV12-3/TRBV12-4
D gene: TRBD1
CDR3 protein: CASSFGATGGGSPLHF
CDR3 DNA: TGTGCCAGCAGCTTTGGGGCGACAGGGGGCGGTTCACCCCTCCACTTT

J gene: TRBJ2-6
clone size: few
V gene: TRBV6-5
D gene: TRBD2
CDR3 protein: CATHSGSSGANVLTF
CDR3 DNA: TGTGCCACACATAGCGGGAGCTCTGGGGCCAACGTCCTGACTTTC

J gene: TRBJ2-3
clone size: few
V gene: TRBV7-6
D gene: NA
CDR3 protein: CASSLAGTTQYF
CDR3 DNA: TGTGCCAGCAGCTTAGCAGGGACTACGCAGTATTTT

J gene: TRBJ2-5
clone size: many
V gene: TRBV7-2
D gene: NA
CDR3 protein: CASSLMLARKETQYF
CDR3 DNA: TGTGCCAGCAGCTTAATGCTTGCGCGAAAAGAGACCCAGTACTTC

J gene: TRBJ1-4
clone size: NA
V gene: TRBV5-1
D gene: NA
CDR3 protein: CASSLTARNEKLFF
CDR3 DNA: TGCGCCAGCAGCTTGACAGCCCGTAATGAAAAACTGTTTTTT

J gene: TRBJ2-7
clone size: NA
V gene: TRBV5-1
D gene: TRBD1
CDR3 protein: CASSRGDRGAYEQYF
CDR3 DNA: TGCGCCAGCAGCCGGGGGGACAGGGGGGCCTACGAGCAGTACTTC